The clone carrying this T cell receptor (beta chain) was counted a single time. The target antigen is unknown. This specimen comes from a study of T cell responses to AZD1222 COVID-19 vaccine. Study-wide findings and caveats: It was only a handful of AZD1222 recipients who were seropositive at baseline. Spike was spanned by vaccine-associated CD4 TCRs, with dominance at 160-218 and 743-854. Rises in breadth and depth of Spike-specific TCRs came after two AZD1222 doses.

Sequencing was performed with immunoSEQ multiplex PCR; in TCRdb, only in-frame clones are kept and a portion is missing. In the table there are around 120,000 clones, approximately 92% of which are singletons. Germline V gene lookup returns CDR1 KGHDR and CDR2 SFDVKD. The CDR3 has 14 residues. The V segment lost 4 bases and the J segment 4 bases; nucleotides outside the gene matches: 5. Analyses pooled second doses at about 4 or about 12 weeks. The J gene is TRBJ2-7, the V gene TRBV24-1; 8 positions agree with TRBD1. The TCR comes from an adult who received the AZD1222 COVID-19 vaccine. The material was peripheral blood, obtained 28 days after the second AZD1222 dose. The CDR3 bases are TGTGCCACCAGTGACGCGACAGGGGTGTACGAGCAGTACTTC. Encoded protein: CATSDATGVYEQYF.